Listed here are 9 T cell receptor beta chains from one sample, sequenced in a study of T cells in Graves' hyperthyroidism and ophthalmopathy. Amplified TCR beta CDR3 regions derived from RNA transcripts. An initial round of RT-PCR targeting the TCR CDR3 relied on the HTBI primer set. TCRdb recomputed calls from the multiplex PCR reads with MiXCR, one row per CDR3 protein. There are some 510,000 distinct CDR3 sequences in the sample; roughly 20% occur only once, and approximately 26% lies in the top ten. Sequenced sample: blood. The receptors come from a young man with Graves' hyperthyroidism.

At least ten counts were recorded for this clonotype. CDR3 loop: CASSSPDSGNTIYF. The CDR3 DNA reads TGTGCCAGCAGTTCGCCGGACTCTGGAAACACCATATATTTT. The J gene is TRBJ1-3, the V gene TRBV12-3 or TRBV12-4; D not resolved. This CDR3 has 14 residues. Trimming took off 4 bases at V and 0 bases at J, with 7 bases between the two ends.

The table lists this clonotype with many counts. The chain is built from TRBV6-1 and TRBJ2-7; no reliable D call. Per the germline V gene, CDR1 is MNHNS and CDR2 is SASEGT. The CDR3 is 14 residues long. The ends were cut back, 10 bases at V and 2 bases at J, with 18 bases in the middle. Here the CDR3 DNA reads TGTGCCACCTTTGGCCTCAACGAGGCCTACGAGCAGTACTTC. Amino acids: CATFGLNEAYEQYF.

The genes are TRBV30 and TRBJ2-5; D may match TRBD1 or TRBD2 (5 bases each). Germline V gene sequence: CDR1 GTSNPN, CDR2 SVGIG (reference sequence). The CDR3 extends over 13 amino acids. V was shortened by 2 bases and J by 3 bases, with 10 bases between the two germline ends. CDR3: CAWSSGLEETQYF. In nucleotides, the CDR3 is TGTGCCTGGAGTTCGGGGCTCGAAGAGACCCAGTACTTC.

This clonotype has ten or more counts. The chain joins TRBV28 to TRBJ2-7; D is ambiguous. This CDR3 region has 11 residues. Germline V gene lookup returns CDR1 MDHEN and CDR2 SYDVKM. Trimming removed 5 bases at V and 4 bases at J, with 6 bases between. CDR3 sequence (DNA): TGTGCCAGCAGTATAGAGTACGAGCAGTACTTC. Amino acid sequence: CASSIEYEQYF.

The J gene is TRBJ2-2, the V gene TRBV19; D uncertain. V gave up 5 bases and J gave up 5 bases, with 12 bases separating them. The germline V gene has CDR1 LNHDA and CDR2 SQIVND (reference sequence). The CDR3 runs to 14 residues. In nucleotides, the CDR3 is TGTGCCAGTAGTTCCCCTCCTCGGACCGGGGAGCTGTTTTTT. Encoded protein: CASSSPPRTGELFF.

The chain couples TRBV7-2 to TRBJ2-7, with TRBD2 matching over 10 bases. With V trimmed by 5 bases and J by 1 base, 5 bases remained unmatched. CDR3 length: 15 amino acids. Per the germline V gene, CDR1 is SGHTA and CDR2 is FQGNSA. CDR3 sequence reads: CASSQHSGRSYEQYF. CDR3 in DNA: TGTGCCAGCAGCCAGCATAGCGGGAGGTCCTACGAGCAGTACTTC.

This clonotype has only a few counts. V is TRBV12-3 or TRBV12-4 and J is TRBJ1-6; no firm D call. CDR3 length: 12 amino acids. V shed 3 bases and J shed 8 bases, with 5 bases lying between them. CDR3 DNA: TGTGCCAGCAGTTTCCAATATTCACCCCTCCACTTT. It is translated as CASSFQYSPLHF.

This clonotype was picked up many times. The chain carries TRBV27 and TRBJ1-2, with 7 bases fitting TRBD1. The CDR3 extends over 16 amino acids. Germline V lookup: CDR1 MNHEY, CDR2 SMNVEV (reference sequence). V was pared by 6 bases and J by 1 base, with 11 bases of the junction left unmatched. CDR3 sequence: CASSPLGGQFNYGYTF. The CDR3 DNA reads TGTGCCAGCAGCCCCTTGGGGGGACAGTTTAACTATGGCTACACCTTC.

This clonotype was seen many times. V usage is TRBV27 and J usage is TRBJ2-6; the D gene is possibly TRBD2 (7 bases). Trimming took off 3 bases at V and 2 bases at J, with 11 bases between the two ends. The CDR3 covers 16 residues. Germline V gene lookup returns CDR1 MNHEY and CDR2 SMNVEV (reference sequence). Here the CDR3 reads CASSFRGGTGANVLTF. CDR3 in DNA: TGTGCCAGCAGTTTTAGGGGGGGGACTGGGGCCAACGTCCTGACTTTC.